The 16 T cell receptor beta chains below come from one sample, sequenced in a study of immune heterogeneity within non-small cell lung tumors. Multiplex PCR relied on 32 V and 13 J primers to amplify TCR beta CDR3. TCRdb used MiXCR to reprocess the multiplex PCR reads, holding one entry per CDR3 protein. The sample gives around 29,000 distinct CDR3 sequences, under 35% of which show up once; almost 4% is in the top ten. Samples each supplied around 600 ng of bulk tumor genomic DNA as template. Several biopsies per primary tumor, spaced far apart, were taken during surgery. Curative surgical treatment was performed in patients who had newly diagnosed, untreated non-small cell lung cancer. The sample was lung tumor tissue. The receptors derive from a man aged 35 to 55 with non-small cell lung cancer.

Many counts were recorded for this clonotype. The chain carries TRBV20-1 and TRBJ1-2; no firm D call. This CDR3 is 13 amino acids long. V dropped 1 base and J dropped 7 bases, with 13 bases sitting between them. The germline CDR1 and CDR2 sequences are DFQATT and SNEGSKA (reference sequence). CDR3 in amino acids: CSARGSERIGYTF. The CDR3, as DNA: TGCAGTGCTAGAGGGTCTGAGAGGATTGGCTACACCTTC.

This sequence joins TRBV6-4 and TRBJ2-1; D unresolved. Germline V CDR1 and CDR2: MRHNA, SNTAGT. The CDR3 covers 17 residues. V was clipped by 7 bases and J by 5 bases, with 24 bases between them. This CDR3 is CASTYWVRSLPHNEQFF. As DNA, the CDR3 is TGTGCCAGCACCTACTGGGTGCGGAGCTTACCCCACAATGAGCAGTTCTTC.

This clonotype occurred many times. The chain employs TRBV5-6 and TRBJ1-6; D is possibly TRBD1 (5 bases). Germline V CDR1 and CDR2: SGHDT, YYEEEE. The ends were cut back, 4 bases at V and 7 bases at J, with 12 bases in the middle. The CDR3 has 14 amino acids. DNA for the CDR3: TGTGCCAGCAGCGCGACAAGGGGAAATTCACCCCTCCACTTT. This codes for CASSATRGNSPLHF.

As concerns this clonotype: A much more abundant neighbour one base away suggests this may be a read error. CDR3 nucleotide sequence: TGTGCCAGCAGTGAAGATATGGGAGGTTCACCCCTCCACTTT. Translating it yields CASSEDMGGSPLHF. This sequence joins TRBV2 and TRBJ1-6; D is unclear. Germline CDR1 and CDR2: SNHLY and FYNNEI. The V and J ends lost 1 base and 9 bases respectively, with 10 bases between them. The CDR3 is 14 amino acids.

The V gene is TRBV10-3, the J gene TRBJ1-4, with D perhaps TRBD1 (6 bases). CDR1 is ENHRY, CDR2 SYGVKD, per germline. The CDR3 covers 18 residues. V was pared by 2 bases and J by 4 bases, with 20 bases between. The CDR3 bases are TGTGCCATCAGTGAGCACGGGGGGGCGCGTCGGGGTAATGAAAAACTGTTTTTT. It translates to CAISEHGGARRGNEKLFF.

As regards this clonotype: One end of the junction fails to match germline, which may point to a read error. The genes are TRBV9 and TRBJ1-5, with 7 bases that match TRBD1. This CDR3 is 14 amino acids long. CDR1 and CDR2 (germline): SGDLS, YYNGEE. In DNA, the CDR3 is TGTGCCAGAAGCGTAGGAGGGGGCCGGCAGCCCCAGCATTTT. Its protein is CARSVGGGRQPQHF.

Points on this clonotype: A read error may be the cause here, since a much bigger clone is one base away. V is TRBV10-3 and J is TRBJ2-1; no firm D call. Germline assignment: CDR1 ENHRY and CDR2 SYGVKD. The CDR3 runs 12 residues. CDR3 nucleotides: TGTGCCATCGGTGAACAGACGGCTGAGCAGTTCTTC. As protein: CAIGEQTAEQFF.

Concerning this clonotype itself: This may come from a read error, since a much larger clone is one base off. This CDR3 reads CASSSGITYPGELFF. The CDR3 coding sequence is TGTGCCAGTAGCTCCGGGATAACCTACCCCGGGGAGCTGTTTTTT. The chain joins TRBV19 to TRBJ2-2; possible D gene TRBD2, 5 bases. CDR1 LNHDA and CDR2 SQIVND come from the germline V gene (reference sequence). The CDR3 runs 15 residues. The germline V and J ends were trimmed by 6 bases and 6 bases, with 17 bases remaining between them.

This clonotype showed up many times. V gene TRBV10-3 combines with J gene TRBJ2-7; weak D call: TRBD1 (6 bases). Trimming removed 9 bases at V and 0 bases at J, with 12 bases between. The CDR3 contains 13 residues. The germline CDR1 and CDR2 sequences are ENHRY and SYGVKD. The DNA for the CDR3 is TGTGCCATTGGACAGCAGAGCTCCTACGAGCAGTACTTC. Translation: CAIGQQSSYEQYF.

At least ten counts were recorded for this clonotype. The gene calls are TRBV19 and TRBJ2-7, with D uncertain. Germline loops: CDR1 LNHDA, CDR2 SQIVND (reference sequence). The CDR3 length is 14 residues. Trimming took 1 base from V and 2 from J, leaving 9 bases between them. The DNA of the CDR3 is TGTGCCAGTAGTATAGGCTCCAGAACCTACGAGCAGTACTTC. This codes for CASSIGSRTYEQYF. The full variable domain, its missing parts supplied by reference TRBV19 and TRBJ2-7, is DGGITQSPKYLFRKEGQNVTLSCEQNLNHDAMYWYRQDPGQGLRLIYYSQIVNDFQKGDIAEGYSVSREKKESFPLTVTSAQKNPTAFYLCASSIGSRTYEQYFGPGTRLTVT.

In its sample, this clonotype was seen many times. The rearrangement links TRBV6-4 to TRBJ1-5; D is undetermined. The CDR3 runs to 12 residues. V was clipped by 1 base and J by 9 bases, with 7 bases between them. The V gene's germline CDR1 is MRHNA and CDR2 SNTAGT. The CDR3 reads CASSDWRLPQHF. CDR3 DNA: TGTGCCAGCAGTGACTGGCGTTTGCCCCAGCATTTT.

CDR3 in DNA: TGTGCCATCAGTGATCAAAAATCACCCCTCCACTTT. Its translation: CAISDQKSPLHF. The chain links TRBV10-3 to TRBJ1-6, with unresolved D. Germline CDR1 reads ENHRY; CDR2 reads SYGVKD. The ends were cut back, 3 bases at V and 10 bases at J, with 7 bases in the middle. The CDR3 runs 12 residues.

The chain joins TRBV7-9 to TRBJ2-1; tentative D call: TRBD1 (6 bases). CDR1 is SEHNR, CDR2 FQNEAQ, per germline (reference sequence). V dropped 2 bases and J dropped 7 bases, with 6 bases sitting between them. The CDR3 has 12 amino acids. DNA of the CDR3: TGTGCCAGCAGCTTAAGGGGGAATGAGCAGTTCTTC. Its translation is CASSLRGNEQFF. Together with reference TRBV7-9 and TRBJ2-1, the CDR3 gives the full variable domain: DTGVSQNPRHKITKRGQNVTFRCDPISEHNRLYWYRQTLGQGPEFLTYFQNEAQLEKSRLLSDRFSAERPKGSFSTLEIQRTEQGDSAMYLCASSLRGNEQFFGPGTRLTVL.

This clonotype was seen a few times. The chain joins TRBV19 to TRBJ1-1; D possibly corresponds to TRBD1 (5 bases). The CDR3 totals 15 residues. The germline V and J ends were trimmed by 1 base and 3 bases, with 12 bases remaining between them. Germline V CDR1 and CDR2: LNHDA, SQIVND (reference sequence). The CDR3 bases are TGTGCCAGTAGTATAGGTCAGGGCACGGACACTGAAGCTTTCTTT. The encoded protein is CASSIGQGTDTEAFF.

The chain uses TRBV20-1 and TRBJ1-6; 10 bases are a match to TRBD1. Germline values: CDR1 DFQATT, CDR2 SNEGSKA (reference sequence). Trimming at V came to 0 bases and at J to 8 bases, leaving 1 base not matched to a gene. CDR3 length equals 14 residues. DNA for the CDR3: TGCAGTGCTAGAGAGGGGACAGGGGATTCACCCCTCCACTTT. Translating gives CSAREGTGDSPLHF.

The rearrangement links TRBV10-3 to TRBJ2-4, with 12 bases matching TRBD1. CDR1 and CDR2 (germline): ENHRY, SYGVKD. The V gene end was trimmed by 5 bases and the J gene end by 0 bases; junction bases not matched to a gene: 11. The CDR3 covers 19 residues. CDR3 residues: CAISSGTGGHELAKNIQYF. In nucleotides, the CDR3 is TGTGCCATCAGTTCCGGGACAGGGGGCCATGAGCTAGCCAAAAACATTCAGTACTTC.